Below are 29 T cell receptor beta chains sequenced from a single sample in a study of OX40 agonist ivuxolimab in advanced cancers. The library came from the immunoSEQ multiplex PCR assay. Entries here come from immuneACCESS through TCRdb and include only in-frame sequences with V and J called. Some clones fail to appear in such tables; in the studies checked, an unresolved V gene covers under half of the shortfall, and the cause of the remainder is unknown. In all, the sample holds under 85,000 clones, and about 90% of those were seen once. Roughly 4.3% of the sample is in the top ten clones. Sequenced material: CD4+ or CD8+ T cells sorted from blood, taken in a trial of the OX40 agonist ivuxolimab. Receptor source: an adult with an advanced solid tumor such as melanoma, head and neck, liver or kidney cancer.

The chain employs TRBV5-1 and TRBJ2-7; TRBD2 agrees at 8 bases. This CDR3 has 16 amino acids. V gave up 0 bases and J gave up 2 bases; unmatched junction bases: 7. CDR1 SGHRS and CDR2 YFSETQ come from the germline V gene. DNA of the CDR3: TGCGCCAGCAGCTTGGATTCCTCGGGAGGGCCCTACGAGCAGTACTTC. Translating gives CASSLDSSGGPYEQYF.

The chain has TRBV6-5 and TRBJ1-5; D remains unclear. CDR3 size: 13 residues. V gave up 6 bases and J gave up 9 bases, with 15 bases separating them. Germline values: CDR1 MNHEY, CDR2 SVGAGI. CDR3 sequence reads: CASRPGSNSPQHF. The CDR3 nucleotides read TGTGCCAGCAGGCCAGGCAGTAATTCGCCCCAGCATTTT.

V usage is TRBV28 and J usage is TRBJ2-2; D is ambiguous. The CDR3 length is 12 residues. CDR1 MDHEN and CDR2 SYDVKM come from the germline V gene. Trimming took 4 bases from V and 4 from J, leaving 4 bases between them. The DNA for the CDR3 is TGTGCCAGCAGTTCCCTCACCGGGGAGCTGTTTTTT. The encoded protein is CASSSLTGELFF.

The chain recombines TRBV18 with TRBJ1-1; D gene uncertain. The CDR3 loop spans 14 amino acids. Trimming shortened V by 7 bases and J by 5 bases, and 17 bases separated the two germline ends. CDR1 and CDR2 (germline): KGHSH, LQKENI. CDR3 bases: TGTGCCAGCTTAGGACTCCGGGGAGATACTGAAGCTTTCTTT. It codes for CASLGLRGDTEAFF.

The genes are TRBV19 and TRBJ1-5, with 9 bases identical to TRBD1. The germline V gene encodes CDR1 LNHDA and CDR2 SQIVND (reference sequence). V lost 7 bases to trimming and J lost 2 bases; unmatched junction nucleotides: 6. This CDR3 region has 15 residues. CDR3 loop: CASTTDRGGNQPQHF. CDR3 coding DNA: TGTGCCAGTACCACGGACAGGGGAGGCAATCAGCCCCAGCATTTT.

This clone is a singleton in its sample. V gene TRBV9 combines with J gene TRBJ2-1, with 14 bases fitting TRBD2. Germline loops: CDR1 SGDLS, CDR2 YYNGEE. The length of the CDR3 is 15 residues. Trimming at V came to 0 bases and at J to 11 bases, leaving 4 bases not matched to a gene. CDR3 DNA: TGTGCCAGCAGCGTAGCTGGGACTAGCGGGAGTAAGCAGTTCTTC. This encodes CASSVAGTSGSKQFF.

The V call is TRBV6-5, the J call TRBJ1-2; D not resolved. Germline assignment: CDR1 MNHEY and CDR2 SVGAGI. The CDR3 has 15 residues. Trimming removed 6 bases at V and 3 bases at J, with 17 bases between. This chain's CDR3 is CASSQTDKTDYGYTF. CDR3 coding DNA: TGTGCCAGCAGCCAAACCGACAAGACGGACTATGGCTACACCTTC.

The chain carries TRBV5-5 and TRBJ2-3; D gene unclear. The CDR3 spans 14 residues. The V end was cut by 2 bases, the J end by 0 bases, with 7 bases between. Per the germline V gene, CDR1 is SGHKS and CDR2 is YYEKEE (reference sequence). CDR3 DNA sequence: TGTGCCAGCAGCTTAGGCAGCAGCACAGATACGCAGTATTTT. Translated: CASSLGSSTDTQYF.

This clone was seen more than once but under ten times. The chain has TRBV4-1 and TRBJ2-5; D unresolved. Germline-derived CDR1 and CDR2 are MGHRA and YSYEKL. Trimming cost V 6 bases and J 5 bases, with 16 bases left between them. This CDR3 region has 14 residues. The CDR3 reads CASSPHVDWETQYF. CDR3 in DNA: TGCGCCAGCAGTCCACACGTCGATTGGGAGACCCAGTACTTC.

The chain couples TRBV6-4 to TRBJ2-5; the D is unclear. This CDR3 is built from 11 residues. Per germline, CDR1 MRHNA and CDR2 SNTAGT. The ends were cut back, 6 bases at V and 5 bases at J, with 7 bases in the middle. CDR3: CASSEVETQYF. The CDR3 DNA is TGTGCCAGCAGCGAGGTGGAGACCCAGTACTTC.

V is TRBV5-4 and J is TRBJ1-2; 9 nucleotides match TRBD1. Germline CDR1 and CDR2: SGHNT and YYREEE (reference sequence). CDR3 length: 14 residues. The V and J ends lost 4 bases and 1 base, in that order; junction bases with no gene match: 2. For the CDR3, the DNA is TGTGCCAGCAGCCCGACAGGGGGTAACTATGGCTACACCTTC. Amino acid sequence: CASSPTGGNYGYTF.

The J gene is TRBJ2-2, the V gene TRBV5-1; 9 bases agree with TRBD2. The CDR3 runs 17 residues. Germline V gene sequence: CDR1 SGHRS, CDR2 YFSETQ. V lost 4 bases and J lost 1; bases outside the gene matches: 8. In DNA, the CDR3 is TGCGCCAGCAGCCGATCCCTAGCGGGAATGAACACCGGGGAGCTGTTTTTT. Protein sequence: CASSRSLAGMNTGELFF.

This chain joins TRBV18 and TRBJ2-5, with D possibly TRBD1 on 5 matching bases. V shed 1 base and J shed 2 bases, with 8 bases lying between them. Germline V gene sequence: CDR1 KGHSH, CDR2 LQKENI. The CDR3 contains 14 residues. The CDR3 protein is CASSPLQDQETQYF. The CDR3 coding sequence is TGTGCCAGCTCACCACTACAGGATCAAGAGACCCAGTACTTC.

The V gene is TRBV6-1, the J gene TRBJ2-7; no firm D call. Trimming took 1 base from V and 0 from J, leaving 10 bases between them. CDR3 length equals 15 residues. Looked up from germline, CDR1 is MNHNS and CDR2 is SASEGT. Here the CDR3 DNA reads TGTGCCAGCAGTGAAGTCCAGCAGAGCTCCTACGAGCAGTACTTC. The encoded protein is CASSEVQQSSYEQYF.

This clone was seen more than once but under ten times. V is TRBV9 and J is TRBJ1-1; 8 nucleotides line up with TRBD1. Germline CDR1 is SGDLS and CDR2 is YYNGEE. V gave up 0 bases and J gave up 0 bases; unmatched junction bases: 4. The CDR3 length is 16 residues. The CDR3 spells CASSVGTGTMNTEAFF. CDR3 DNA sequence: TGTGCCAGCAGCGTAGGGACAGGGACCATGAACACTGAAGCTTTCTTT.

The chain is built from TRBV19 and TRBJ2-6; TRBD2 is a possible D gene (5 bases). The CDR3 spans 16 residues. Trimming shortened V by 0 bases and J by 2 bases, and 8 bases separated the two germline ends. CDR1 is LNHDA, CDR2 SQIVND, per germline (reference sequence). CDR3 amino acids: CASSIDSGTGANVLTF. The CDR3 bases are TGTGCCAGTAGTATAGATTCCGGGACTGGGGCCAACGTCCTGACTTTC.

This sequence joins TRBV18 and TRBJ2-1; D gene uncertain. This CDR3 has 13 amino acids. Trimming stripped 0 bases from V and 8 bases from J, with 8 bases between. The germline gives CDR1 KGHSH, CDR2 LQKENI. CDR3: CASSPPLRDEQFF. CDR3 DNA sequence: TGTGCCAGCTCACCACCGCTAAGAGATGAGCAGTTCTTC.

V usage is TRBV5-1 and J usage is TRBJ2-5, with TRBD2 matching over 8 bases. Germline V CDR1 and CDR2: SGHRS, YFSETQ. This CDR3 is built from 18 residues. Losses at the gene ends were 0 bases for V and 0 bases for J; bases not matched to a gene: 10. The CDR3, as DNA: TGCGCCAGCAGCTTGGCCTCTCTAACTAGCGGCCACCAAGAGACCCAGTACTTC. It translates to CASSLASLTSGHQETQYF. The variable domain in full, with the rest retrieved from reference TRBV5-1 and TRBJ2-5, is KAGVTQTPRYLIKTRGQQVTLSCSPISGHRSVSWYQQTPGQGLQFLFEYFSETQRNKGNFPGRFSGRQFSNSRSEMNVSTLELGDSALYLCASSLASLTSGHQETQYFGPGTRLLVL.

The rearrangement links TRBV2 to TRBJ1-2; possibly TRBD1 for D (6 bases). Germline-derived CDR1 and CDR2 are SNHLY and FYNNEI. Trimming removed 8 bases from V and 4 bases from J, with 11 bases in between. CDR3 length: 12 residues. Here the CDR3 reads CASAGDLYGYTF. The CDR3 DNA follows: TGTGCCAGCGCAGGGGATCTCTATGGCTACACCTTC. The full variable domain, rest sourced from reference TRBV2 and TRBJ1-2, is EPEVTQTPSHQVTQMGQEVILRCVPISNHLYFYWYRQILGQKVEFLVSFYNNEISEKSEIFDDQFSVERPDGSNFTLKIRSTKLEDSAMYFCASAGDLYGYTFGSGTRLTVV.

This chain uses TRBV7-9 with TRBJ2-6; TRBD2 might be the D (5 bases). The V end was cut by 3 bases, the J end by 0 bases, with 6 bases between. Per the germline V gene, CDR1 is SEHNR and CDR2 is FQNEAQ (reference sequence). The CDR3 runs to 15 residues. CDR3: CASSLGSSGANVLTF. Here the CDR3 DNA reads TGTGCCAGCAGCTTGGGGAGCTCTGGGGCCAACGTCCTGACTTTC.

V usage is TRBV15 and J usage is TRBJ1-5; 9 nucleotides line up with TRBD1. There are 14 residues in the CDR3. J was trimmed by 11 bases and V by 0 bases; bases with no gene match: 5. Germline CDR1 LNHNV, CDR2 YYDKDF (reference sequence). Here the CDR3 reads CATSREGQGTAQHF. CDR3 DNA: TGTGCCACCAGCAGAGAGGGACAGGGCACAGCCCAGCATTTT. Looking up the rest from reference TRBV15 and TRBJ1-5 gives the full variable domain: DAMVIQNPRYQVTQFGKPVTLSCSQTLNHNVMYWYQQKSSQAPKLLFHYYDKDFNNEADTPDNFQSRRPNTSFCFLDIRSPGLGDTAMYLCATSREGQGTAQHFGDGTRLSIL.

The gene calls are TRBV6-4 and TRBJ2-3; D ambiguous. V was cut by 0 bases and J by 0 bases, with 10 bases left in between. Germline V lookup: CDR1 MRHNA, CDR2 SNTAGT. The CDR3 contains 16 residues. The CDR3 sequence is CASSDSFFLSTDTQYF. CDR3 nucleotides: TGTGCCAGCAGTGACTCCTTCTTCCTTAGCACAGATACGCAGTATTTT.

This chain joins TRBV4-1 and TRBJ1-5; possible D gene TRBD1, 5 bases. Trimming took off 4 bases at V and 3 bases at J, with 16 bases between the two ends. This CDR3 is built from 16 residues. CDR1 is MGHRA and CDR2 is YSYEKL in the germline V gene. CDR3 sequence reads: CASSLKEDINNQPQHF. The CDR3 bases are TGCGCCAGCAGCCTTAAGGAGGACATAAACAATCAGCCCCAGCATTTT.

This chain connects TRBV5-4 to TRBJ2-6; D possibly uses TRBD1 or TRBD2 (5 bases each). Germline lookup yields CDR1 SGHNT and CDR2 YYREEE (reference sequence). The CDR3 runs to 16 residues. V was shortened by 4 bases and J by 4 bases, with 15 bases between the two germline ends. In DNA, the CDR3 is TGTGCCAGCAGCCTCAGCTGGGGGTCCGGGGCCAACGTCCTGACTTTC. Its protein product is CASSLSWGSGANVLTF.

The chain employs TRBV10-3 and TRBJ1-5, with D possibly matching TRBD1 (5 bases). V was shortened by 7 bases and J by 3 bases, with 10 bases between the two germline ends. This CDR3 spans 13 amino acids. Per the germline V gene, CDR1 is ENHRY and CDR2 is SYGVKD. CDR3 loop: CAITGDLNQPQHF. The CDR3 nucleotides are TGTGCCATCACGGGGGACCTCAATCAGCCCCAGCATTTT.

The V call is TRBV7-9, the J call TRBJ1-3; D is unresolved. The CDR3 runs to 13 residues. Trimming stripped 2 bases from V and 0 bases from J, with 2 bases between. CDR1 is SEHNR, CDR2 FQNEAQ, per germline (reference sequence). The CDR3 region has the DNA TGTGCCAGCAGCTTACTCTCTGGAAACACCATATATTTT. It encodes CASSLLSGNTIYF.

V gene TRBV19 combines with J gene TRBJ2-4; 11 bases are a match to TRBD1. The germline V gene encodes CDR1 LNHDA and CDR2 SQIVND (reference sequence). Trimming cost V 3 bases and J 8 bases; bases outside gene matches: 3. The CDR3 extends over 14 amino acids. The CDR3 DNA reads TGTGCCAGTAGTATGGACAGGGGGCACGACATTCAGTACTTC. Amino acid sequence: CASSMDRGHDIQYF.

The chain couples TRBV11-2 to TRBJ2-1; TRBD2 matches 12 bases. CDR1 and CDR2 from the germline V gene are SGHAT and FQNNGV. This CDR3 spans 16 amino acids. The V gene end was trimmed by 5 bases and the J gene end by 4 bases; junction bases not matched to a gene: 6. CDR3: CASSRWTSGAYNEQFF. DNA for the CDR3: TGTGCCAGCAGCAGATGGACTAGCGGGGCATACAATGAGCAGTTCTTC.

The V gene is TRBV18, the J gene TRBJ2-3; no clear D gene. V was trimmed by 4 bases and J by 6 bases, leaving 20 bases between them. Germline assignment: CDR1 KGHSH and CDR2 LQKENI. The CDR3 length is 16 residues. CDR3 sequence reads: CASSLSMPNVGDTQYF. The CDR3 DNA reads TGTGCCAGCTCACTATCCATGCCAAACGTGGGGGATACGCAGTATTTT.